This entry features one T cell receptor (beta chain) sequence. The data were taken from a study of OX40 agonist ivuxolimab in advanced cancers. Turning to the study itself: Patients' therapy was ivuxolimab, an antibody that acts as an agonist of OX40 (CD134).

Clones were read by immunoSEQ multiplex PCR, and TCRdb kept only the in-frame ones, dropping some. This table holds around 54,000 clones, around 90% found once. The germline gives CDR1 MGHRA, CDR2 YSYEKL. V lost 6 bases and J 2 bases, leaving 16 bases between the germline ends. The CDR3 has 15 amino acids. V usage is TRBV4-1 and J usage is TRBJ1-1; maybe TRBD1 (5 bases). Sample: CD4+ or CD8+ T cells sorted from blood, taken in a trial of the OX40 agonist ivuxolimab. The origin of this receptor is an adult with an advanced solid tumor such as melanoma, head and neck, liver or kidney cancer. CDR3 nucleotides: TGCGCCAGCAGTTCGATTGGTGGGGGAAACACTGAAGCTTTCTTT. Its protein product is CASSSIGGGNTEAFF.